This T cell receptor beta chain stems from a study of blood T cell repertoires in COVID-19 (dated by TCRdb to about 2020). Study-wide context: Samples covering the acute and convalescent phases of COVID-19 were provided by collaborators in the United States, Italy and Spain. The material from the prospective study consisted of cDNA or gDNA derived from T cells, B-cell-depleted T cells, or PBMCs. The dataset comprised deeply sampled blood TCRbeta repertoires from subjects exposed to, actively infected with, or recovered from COVID-19. The repertoires were released in a freely available public database meant as a resource for research on the immune response to SARS-CoV-2. Samples came from the ongoing ImmuneRACE study (first 160 participants) plus 1,254 subjects from 6 global collaborators. A de-identified subject ID, COVID-19 status, age in years and sex were almost always included in the sample metadata. Where available, HLA class I and class II types were taken from metadata supplied by the sample provider and were not determined by assay-based typing. General findings and caveats noted by the study authors: Clinical and demographic metadata were provided uncurated, with the amount varying by source and participant.

In the case of this clone: The antigen it recognizes is unknown. Base qualities are not provided; no much larger clone lies one nucleotide away.

The germline V gene (reference sequence) provides CDR1 DFQATT and CDR2 SNEGSKA. V loses 8 bases at its end and J loses 7 bases; junction bases beyond the gene matches: 5. Reading from cysteine to phenylalanine, the CDR3 counts 11 amino acids. CDR3 DNA is the only sequence kept; it has 33 bases, read in frame from the first base. TCRbeta CDR3 regions were amplified from genomic DNA by means of the immunoSEQ Assay, a bias-controlled multiplex PCR. Under the source paper's analysis protocol: Nucleated cell counts per sample were estimated from amplification of reference gene primers within the assay. To quantify the absolute abundance of each unique TCRbeta CDR3 rearrangement, sequence reads were collapsed and filtered. For each sample, productive Simpson clonality was calculated by taking the square root of Simpson's diversity index across productive rearrangements. What TCRdb holds here is the immuneACCESS table cut down to in-frame rearrangements. Part of the clones is not present; checked against another copy, under half of the missing clones reflect an unresolved V gene, and the others are unexplained. V and J calls and clone size are as listed in that table; D and trimming were resolved from the DNA. The sample records about 140,000 clones, about 91% of which are singletons. Jointly, the top ten make up about 1.6% of the sample.

Whole blood was collected in K2EDTA tubes by collaborating institutions according to the institutions' own protocols. For TCRbeta analysis, collaborator samples were shipped as frozen whole blood, as isolated PBMCs, or as DNA extracted from either sample type. The TCR comes from a woman aged 60-75 years with acute or convalescent COVID-19. The sequenced sample consisted of peripheral blood. The V and J genes are TRBV20-1 and TRBJ2-1; 7 middle bases align to TRBD2. The nucleotide sequence is TGCAGTTCTGCGGGGGAGAATGAGCAGTTCTTC. Translation gives CSSAGENEQFF.